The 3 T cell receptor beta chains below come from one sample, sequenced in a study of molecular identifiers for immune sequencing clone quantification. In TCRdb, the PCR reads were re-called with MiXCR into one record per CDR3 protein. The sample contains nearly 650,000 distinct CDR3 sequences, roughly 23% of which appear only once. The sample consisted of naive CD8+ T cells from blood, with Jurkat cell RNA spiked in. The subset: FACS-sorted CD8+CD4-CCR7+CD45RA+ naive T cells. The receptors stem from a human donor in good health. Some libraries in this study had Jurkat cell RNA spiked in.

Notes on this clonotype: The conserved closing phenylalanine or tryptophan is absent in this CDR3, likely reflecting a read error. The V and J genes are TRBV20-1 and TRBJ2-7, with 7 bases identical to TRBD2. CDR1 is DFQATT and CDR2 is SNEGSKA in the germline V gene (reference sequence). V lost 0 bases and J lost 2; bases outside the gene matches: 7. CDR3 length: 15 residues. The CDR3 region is CSARETTSSTYEQYL. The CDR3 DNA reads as TGCAGTGCTAGAGAGACGACTAGCAGTACCTACGAGCAGTACCTC.

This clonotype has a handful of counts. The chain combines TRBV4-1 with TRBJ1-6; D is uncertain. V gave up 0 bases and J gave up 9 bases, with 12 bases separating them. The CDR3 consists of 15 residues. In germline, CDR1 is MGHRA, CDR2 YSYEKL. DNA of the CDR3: TGCGCCAGCAGCCAAGATGCCCCCGGCGGTTCACCCCTCCACTTT. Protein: CASSQDAPGGSPLHF.

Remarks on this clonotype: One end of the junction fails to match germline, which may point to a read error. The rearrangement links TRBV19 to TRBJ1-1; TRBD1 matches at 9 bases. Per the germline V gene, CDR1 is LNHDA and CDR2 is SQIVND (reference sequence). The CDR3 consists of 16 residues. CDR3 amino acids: CASSLWTGARDTEASF. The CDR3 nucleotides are TGTGCCAGTAGTTTATGGACAGGGGCGAGGGACACTGAAGCTTCCTTT. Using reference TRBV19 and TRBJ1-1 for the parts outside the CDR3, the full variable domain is DGGITQSPKYLFRKEGQNVTLSCEQNLNHDAMYWYRQDPGQGLRLIYYSQIVNDFQKGDIAEGYSVSREKKESFPLTVTSAQKNPTAFYLCASSLWTGARDTEASFGQGTRLTVV.